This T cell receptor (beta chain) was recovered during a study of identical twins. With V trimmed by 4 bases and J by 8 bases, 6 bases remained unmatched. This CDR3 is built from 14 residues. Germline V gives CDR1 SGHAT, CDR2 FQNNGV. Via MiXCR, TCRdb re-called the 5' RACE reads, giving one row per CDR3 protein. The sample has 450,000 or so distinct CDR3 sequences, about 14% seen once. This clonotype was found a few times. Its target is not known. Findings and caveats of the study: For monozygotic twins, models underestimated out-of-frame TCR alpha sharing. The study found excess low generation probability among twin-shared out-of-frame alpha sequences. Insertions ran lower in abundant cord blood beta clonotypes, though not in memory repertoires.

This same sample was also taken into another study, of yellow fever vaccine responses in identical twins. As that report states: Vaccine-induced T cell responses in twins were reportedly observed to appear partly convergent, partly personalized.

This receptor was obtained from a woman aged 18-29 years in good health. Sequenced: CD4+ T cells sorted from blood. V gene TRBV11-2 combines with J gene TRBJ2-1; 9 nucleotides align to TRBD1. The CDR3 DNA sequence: TGTGCCAGCAGCTCGGACAGGGGTCTCTATGAGCAGTTCTTC. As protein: CASSSDRGLYEQFF. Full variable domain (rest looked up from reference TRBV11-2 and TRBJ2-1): EAGVAQSPRYKIIEKRQSVAFWCNPISGHATLYWYQQILGQGPKLLIQFQNNGVVDDSQLPKDRFSAERLKGVDSTLKIQPAKLEDSAVYLCASSSDRGLYEQFFGPGTRLTVL.